This is a list of T cell receptor beta chains from one sample in a study of T cell responses to AZD1222 COVID-19 vaccine. Measured with immunoSEQ multiplex PCR; TCRdb has only the in-frame clones, and not every one. The sample includes around 180,000 clones, around 94% of them seen just once. The sequencing here drew on peripheral blood, taken on day 0 of AZD1222 vaccination. These receptors were collected from an adult in good health. Both conserved end residues are part of each CDR3. Each record gives: V gene, J gene, clone size, D gene, CDR3 DNA, CDR3 protein. The D gene is left open where the match is weak. Only part of the rows carry a size: once, few, many, or a class if the clone is expanded.

v_call: TRBV29-1; j_call: TRBJ1-5; clone_size: -; d_call: -; cdr3_nt: TGCAGCGCCGTGTCAGGAAACAATCAGCCCCAGCATTTT; cdr3_aa: CSAVSGNNQPQHF
v_call: TRBV7-9; j_call: TRBJ1-3; clone_size: once; d_call: -; cdr3_nt: TGTGCCAGCAGCCCCGGGCCAGGCCCCGTCTCTGGAAACACCATATATTTT; cdr3_aa: CASSPGPGPVSGNTIYF
v_call: TRBV2; j_call: TRBJ2-3; clone_size: -; d_call: -; cdr3_nt: TGTGCCAGCGGCCACCGACTTCAACTAAGCACAGATACGCAGTATTTT; cdr3_aa: CASGHRLQLSTDTQYF
v_call: TRBV15; j_call: TRBJ2-1; clone_size: -; d_call: -; cdr3_nt: TGTGCCACCAGCGCCCAGACTGTCAATGAGCAGTTCTTC; cdr3_aa: CATSAQTVNEQFF
v_call: TRBV9; j_call: TRBJ2-7; clone_size: -; d_call: TRBD2; cdr3_nt: TGTGCCAGTGGGGGGGAGAGCTCCTACGAGCAGTACTTC; cdr3_aa: CASGGESSYEQYF
v_call: TRBV27; j_call: TRBJ1-5; clone_size: once; d_call: -; cdr3_nt: TGTGCCAGCAGTTTAATCGGAGGCGTGGGTCAGCCCCAGCATTTT; cdr3_aa: CASSLIGGVGQPQHF
v_call: TRBV4-1; j_call: TRBJ1-2; clone_size: -; d_call: TRBD1; cdr3_nt: TGCGCCAGCAGCCCTTCCCTAAAAGGACAGGGGTACTATGGCTACACCTTC; cdr3_aa: CASSPSLKGQGYYGYTF
v_call: TRBV5-5; j_call: TRBJ1-2; clone_size: -; d_call: -; cdr3_nt: TGTGCCAGCAGCTTAGGGAACTCCTATGGCTACACCTTC; cdr3_aa: CASSLGNSYGYTF
v_call: TRBV24-1; j_call: TRBJ2-2; clone_size: -; d_call: -; cdr3_nt: TGTGCCACCAGTGATTCTCCCAGCACCGGGGAGCTGTTTTTT; cdr3_aa: CATSDSPSTGELFF
v_call: TRBV12-5; j_call: TRBJ1-3; clone_size: -; d_call: -; cdr3_nt: TGTGCTAGTGGTTTGGCGGAAAGCCTTTCTGGAAACACCATATATTTT; cdr3_aa: CASGLAESLSGNTIYF
v_call: TRBV2; j_call: TRBJ1-1; clone_size: -; d_call: TRBD1; cdr3_nt: TGTGCCAGCAGTGAGCGGACAGGGGGATCAGTCGCTTTCTTT; cdr3_aa: CASSERTGGSVAFF
v_call: TRBV7-8; j_call: TRBJ1-4; clone_size: -; d_call: TRBD1; cdr3_nt: TGTGCCACCAGGGGGCGTACTAATGAAAAACTGTTTTTT; cdr3_aa: CATRGRTNEKLFF
v_call: TRBV6-2/TRBV6-3; j_call: TRBJ1-1; clone_size: -; d_call: -; cdr3_nt: TGTGCCAGCAGTTACGGTGCAGGGGTGGGGACTGAAGCTTTCTTT; cdr3_aa: CASSYGAGVGTEAFF
v_call: TRBV6-5; j_call: TRBJ2-2; clone_size: -; d_call: TRBD1; cdr3_nt: TGTGCCAGCAGTTACGTTCAGGGGGCAGCCGGGGAGCTGTTTTTT; cdr3_aa: CASSYVQGAAGELFF
v_call: TRBV7-8; j_call: TRBJ2-1; clone_size: -; d_call: -; cdr3_nt: TGTGCCAGCAGCCTAGTTGGTGAGCAGTTCTTC; cdr3_aa: CASSLVGEQFF